This TCR beta chain was obtained from a study of blood T cells in healthy people across ages. A second PCR of roughly 7 to 11 cycles used a sample-barcoded 5' primer and a J-beta primer mix. Every cDNA was tagged by a template-switch adaptor with 12 random nucleotides. Using its own MiXCR run on the 5' RACE reads, TCRdb lists one record per CDR3 protein. The repertoire holds under 1,000,000 distinct CDR3 sequences, with 36% as singletons. About this clonotype itself: This may come from a read error, since a much larger clone is one base off.

With V trimmed by 6 bases and J by 7 bases, 22 bases remained unmatched. The CDR3 is 18 residues long. Drawn from each donor were 8.5 to 10 milliliters of peripheral blood. The receptor's source is a man aged 18 to 29 in good health. Sequencing was done on a sample of blood. The V call is TRBV12-3 or TRBV12-4, the J call TRBJ2-7; 9 bases line up with TRBD1. The CDR3: CASSLRTGAPLTYNEQYF. CDR3 nucleotide sequence: TGTGCCAGCAGCCTCAGGACAGGGGCACCTTTAACCTACAATGAGCAGTACTTC.